These T cell receptor beta chains were read from a single sample in a study of cytotoxic CD8 clonotypes in ibrutinib-treated CLL. Profiled with immunoSEQ multiplex PCR; TCRdb holds only in-frame clones, not every one. This sample has fewer than 300,000 clones, with roughly four fifths found just once. The input for sequencing was PBMCs, taken at disease progression, from a patient treated with ibrutinib. The receptors here all came from a human donor with chronic lymphocytic leukemia. The CDR3 runs from the conserved cysteine through the conserved F or W. The D gene is left open where the match is weak. The size entry is marked missing in some rows and otherwise reads once, few, many or a size class.

>few|.|TRBJ2-1|TRBV9
CASSPEVNEQFF
TGTGCCAGCAGCCCAGAGGTCAATGAGCAGTTCTTC
>.|.|TRBJ1-3|TRBV14
CASSQTRDTIYF
TGTGCCAGCAGCCAAACCCGGGACACCATATATTTT
>.|.|TRBJ2-2|TRBV9
CASSVEAAGELFF
TGTGCCAGCAGCGTAGAAGCGGCCGGGGAGCTGTTTTTT
>.|.|TRBJ1-2|TRBV5-1
CASQQGSDYGYTF
TGCGCCAGCCAACAGGGATCCGACTATGGCTACACCTTC
>.|.|TRBJ2-1|TRBV11-2
CASSSQIVNEQFF
TGTGCCAGCAGCTCCCAAATAGTTAATGAGCAGTTCTTC
>.|TRBD1|TRBJ1-2|TRBV7-8
CASSLGGQGSAASNYGYTF
TGTGCCAGCAGCTTAGGAGGACAGGGGAGTGCGGCCTCCAACTATGGCTACACCTTC
>once|TRBD2|TRBJ2-6|TRBV4-1
CASSQDERGATYSGANVLTF
TGCGCCAGCAGCCAAGACGAGCGGGGGGCAACCTACTCTGGGGCCAACGTCCTGACTTTC
>.|.|TRBJ2-5|TRBV4-2
CASSQEWAGAQETQYF
TGTGCCAGCAGCCAAGAATGGGCAGGTGCCCAAGAGACCCAGTACTTC
>.|.|TRBJ1-2|TRBV7-8
CASSLSVVSGYTF
TGTGCCAGCAGCTTATCGGTAGTGAGCGGCTACACCTTC
>.|TRBD2|TRBJ2-1|TRBV29-1
CSVGLAGEYEQFF
TGCAGCGTTGGATTAGCGGGGGAATATGAGCAGTTCTTC
>.|.|TRBJ1-6|TRBV19
CASSSGTSPLHF
TGTGCCAGTAGTTCAGGGACTTCACCCCTCCACTTT
>.|.|TRBJ1-1|TRBV5-4
CASSPDYWTEAFF
TGTGCCAGCAGCCCGGACTACTGGACTGAAGCTTTCTTT
>.|TRBD2|TRBJ2-7|TRBV7-9
CASSATGLAHVYEQYF
TGTGCCAGCAGCGCAACCGGACTAGCCCACGTCTACGAGCAGTACTTC
>.|.|TRBJ2-7|TRBV4-2
CASSMNAGLYEQYF
TGTGCCAGCAGCATGAATGCGGGACTCTACGAGCAGTACTTC
>.|.|TRBJ2-7|TRBV2
CASSRQSPGGPYEQYF
TGTGCCAGCAGTCGTCAATCGCCAGGTGGCCCCTACGAGCAGTACTTC
>.|.|TRBJ2-7|TRBV29-1
CSVETGTYEQYF
TGCAGCGTCGAGACAGGGACTTACGAGCAGTACTTC
>.|TRBD1|TRBJ1-1|TRBV18
CAGTGQGYTEAFF
TGTGCCGGCACCGGACAGGGGTACACTGAAGCTTTCTTT
>.|.|TRBJ2-7|TRBV9
CASSVNRDPAPYEQYF
TGTGCCAGCAGCGTCAACAGGGATCCGGCCCCCTACGAGCAGTACTTC
>.|.|TRBJ1-1|TRBV7-2
CASSLVSGSVEAFF
TGTGCCAGCAGCTTAGTATCTGGTTCGGTTGAAGCTTTCTTT
>.|TRBD1|TRBJ1-1|TRBV2
CASKKDRGNTEAFF
TGTGCCAGCAAGAAGGACAGGGGGAACACTGAAGCTTTCTTT
>.|TRBD1|TRBJ2-2|TRBV5-1
CASSFRTGAKAGELFF
TGCGCCAGCAGCTTCCGGACAGGGGCGAAGGCCGGGGAGCTGTTTTTT
>once|TRBD1|TRBJ1-1|TRBV5-1
CASSRDRAATNTEAFF
TGCGCCAGCAGCCGCGACAGGGCTGCGACGAACACTGAAGCTTTCTTT
>few|TRBD1|TRBJ1-1|TRBV2
CATGQGTTEAFF
TGTGCCACCGGACAGGGGACCACTGAAGCTTTCTTT
>.|.|TRBJ2-1|TRBV4-3
CASSQDLGGPSGEQFF
TGCGCCAGCAGCCAAGATCTGGGTGGTCCTTCGGGTGAGCAGTTCTTC
>few|.|TRBJ1-4|TRBV9
CASSVATRGGPTNEKLFF
TGTGCCAGCAGCGTAGCTACGAGGGGCGGCCCAACTAATGAAAAACTGTTTTTT
>.|.|TRBJ1-1|TRBV7-8
CASSPRPGTEAFF
TGTGCCAGCAGCCCTCGTCCCGGGACTGAAGCTTTCTTT
>.|TRBD2|TRBJ2-7|TRBV29-1
CSVGLAGHSYEQYF
TGCAGCGTTGGACTAGCGGGGCACTCCTACGAGCAGTACTTC
>few|.|TRBJ1-5|TRBV29-1
CSVGRPDQPQHF
TGCAGCGTTGGCAGGCCGGATCAGCCCCAGCATTTT
>.|TRBD1|TRBJ1-2|TRBV4-1
CASSQRDRAHGYTF
TGCGCCAGCAGCCAAAGGGACAGGGCCCATGGCTACACCTTC
>.|.|TRBJ1-1|TRBV18
CASSPVGNAPAKAFF
TGTGCCAGCTCACCAGTGGGGAACGCCCCCGCGAAGGCTTTCTTT
>.|.|TRBJ1-2|TRBV23-1
CVVTVPTLHHNYGYTF
TGCGTCGTTACAGTCCCAACTCTTCATCATAACTATGGCTACACCTTC
>many|.|TRBJ2-7|TRBV10-3
CAIRQADTKGQYF
TGTGCCATCAGGCAGGCCGACACGAAGGGGCAGTACTTC
>few|.|TRBJ2-2|TRBV6-5
CASRRQLNTGELFF
TGTGCCAGCAGGAGACAGCTGAACACCGGGGAGCTGTTTTTT
>.|.|TRBJ2-2|TRBV7-2
CASSIQVANTGELFF
TGTGCCAGCAGCATACAGGTCGCGAACACCGGGGAGCTGTTTTTT
>.|.|TRBJ2-7|TRBV4-3
CASSRWTGPYEQYF
TGCGCCAGCAGCCGATGGACGGGCCCCTACGAGCAGTACTTC
>.|TRBD1|TRBJ1-6|TRBV5-1
CASSLQGPTGGYNSPLHF
TGCGCCAGCAGCTTACAGGGGCCTACGGGGGGCTATAATTCACCCCTCCACTTT
>.|.|TRBJ1-1|TRBV5-1
CASSLKSLNTEAFF
TGCGCCAGCAGCTTGAAATCGCTGAACACTGAAGCTTTCTTT
>.|TRBD1|TRBJ2-3|TRBV4-1
CASSHTGGGTDTQYF
TGCGCCAGCAGCCACACAGGGGGTGGCACAGATACGCAGTATTTT
>.|.|TRBJ2-3|TRBV7-2
CASSSRRTSTDTQYF
TGTGCCAGCAGCTCCCGTCGGACTAGCACAGATACGCAGTATTTT
>.|TRBD1|TRBJ2-7|TRBV4-1
CASSQTGGSYEQYF
TGCGCCAGCAGCCAGACAGGGGGCTCCTACGAGCAGTACTTC
>.|TRBD1|TRBJ2-1|TRBV19
CASSTWDRGTYNEQFF
TGTGCCAGTAGTACCTGGGACAGGGGGACCTACAATGAGCAGTTCTTC
>.|.|TRBJ1-5|TRBV5-5
CASSFFQSNQPQHF
TGTGCCAGCAGTTTTTTCCAAAGCAATCAGCCCCAGCATTTT
>.|TRBD1|TRBJ2-3|TRBV7-2
CASSPDRGRPDTQYF
TGTGCCAGCAGCCCGGACAGGGGGCGCCCAGATACGCAGTATTTT